These 19 T cell receptor beta chains originate from one sample sequenced in a study. From the 5' RACE reads, TCRdb called clonotypes with MiXCR, one entry per CDR3 protein. The table records 20,000 to 25,000 distinct CDR3 sequences, less than 40% of them present only once. The specimen was tumor-infiltrating naive CD4+ T cells sorted from the breast tumor. Subset noted: naive CD4+ T cells, CD4+CD45RA+CD25-. The receptors stem from a female donor with breast cancer.

This chain joins TRBV7-3 and TRBJ2-2, with 12 bases that match TRBD2. From germline, CDR1 is SGHTA and CDR2 FQGTGA. V shed 5 bases and J 0 bases; nucleotides not matched to a gene: 13. This CDR3 has 20 residues. CDR3 amino acids: CASSNILLAGGPPNTGELFF. The CDR3 DNA sequence: TGTGCCAGCAGCAACATACTACTAGCGGGAGGCCCTCCGAACACCGGGGAGCTGTTTTTT.

On this clonotype: Just one base apart from a much larger clone, this may be a read error. The chain couples TRBV3-1 to TRBJ2-1; D is ambiguous. Germline assignment: CDR1 LGHDT and CDR2 YNNKEL (reference sequence). The CDR3 is made up of 13 amino acids. V was shortened by 1 base and J by 7 bases, with 8 bases between the two germline ends. The CDR3 DNA is TGTGCCAGCAGCCAAGCGCGAGTTAATGAGCAGTTCTTC. Protein: CASSQARVNEQFF.

The rearrangement links TRBV20-1 to TRBJ2-1, with 7 bases fitting TRBD2. This CDR3 is built from 15 residues. The germline V gene encodes CDR1 DFQATT and CDR2 SNEGSKA (reference sequence). V lost 6 bases to trimming and J lost 1 base; unmatched junction nucleotides: 9. The CDR3 DNA reads TGCAGTGCGGGCTGGCGGGAGAGGTCCTACAATGAGCAGTTCTTC. Protein sequence: CSAGWRERSYNEQFF.

For this clonotype: The CDR3 does not end in the conserved phenylalanine or tryptophan, so this is likely a read error. The chain uses TRBV20-1 and TRBJ1-5; possible D gene TRBD1, 5 bases. The CDR3 has 15 residues. Germline V gene lookup returns CDR1 DFQATT and CDR2 SNEGSKA (reference sequence). Trimming took 0 bases from V and 4 from J, leaving 13 bases between them. CDR3 sequence reads: CSARDSGDPNQPQHL. CDR3 nucleotide sequence: TGCAGTGCTAGAGATTCGGGGGATCCAAATCAGCCCCAGCATCTT.

The chain links TRBV6-2 or TRBV6-3 to TRBJ2-1, with 7 bases aligning to TRBD2. Germline V lookup: CDR1 MNHEY, CDR2 SVGEGT. The CDR3 is made up of 14 amino acids. With V trimmed by 10 bases and J by 5 bases, 11 bases remained unmatched. The CDR3 DNA is TGTGCCACCGGGCTGGGCGGGAGAAACAATGAGCAGTTCTTC. Amino acids: CATGLGGRNNEQFF.

The V gene is TRBV5-1, the J gene TRBJ1-3, with 9 bases fitting TRBD1. This CDR3 comprises 16 residues. Germline values: CDR1 SGHRS, CDR2 YFSETQ. The ends lost 2 bases at V and 1 base at J; junction bases unmatched: 4. For the CDR3, the DNA is TGCGCCAGCAGCTTAACAGGGGGCATATCTGGAAACACCATATATTTT. Protein sequence: CASSLTGGISGNTIYF.

This clonotype was seen only a few times. The chain combines TRBV6-5 with TRBJ2-1; maybe TRBD2 (6 bases). Germline V gene lookup returns CDR1 MNHEY and CDR2 SVGAGI. The V end lost 6 bases, the J end lost 6 bases, and 15 bases lay between the germline ends. CDR3 length: 14 amino acids. In DNA form, the CDR3 reads TGTGCCAGCAGACCGGGACTGGCTTTCAATGAGCAGTTCTTC. Protein: CASRPGLAFNEQFF.

V and J are TRBV20-1 and TRBJ1-5; D remains unclear. Germline CDR1 reads DFQATT; CDR2 reads SNEGSKA (reference sequence). V gave up 4 bases and J gave up 8 bases, with 15 bases separating them. This CDR3 region has 13 residues. The CDR3 DNA reads as TGCAGTGCTATATTACGGGTTAACAAGCCCCAGCATTTT. Amino acid sequence: CSAILRVNKPQHF.

The V gene is TRBV10-3, the J gene TRBJ2-1, with 7 bases lining up with TRBD2. Germline V lookup: CDR1 ENHRY, CDR2 SYGVKD. Trimming removed 8 bases from V and 5 bases from J; junction bases left unmatched: 9. This CDR3 contains 14 residues. CDR3: CAICKAGSHNEQFF. In DNA form, the CDR3 reads TGTGCCATCTGTAAAGCGGGATCCCACAATGAGCAGTTCTTC.

The table lists this clonotype with many counts. The chain recombines TRBV7-2 with TRBJ1-5; D is unclear. This CDR3 is built from 12 residues. Germline V CDR1 and CDR2: SGHTA, FQGNSA. V lost 5 bases and J lost 3, with 5 bases in between. The CDR3 region is CASSPHNQPQHF. As DNA, the CDR3 is TGTGCCAGCAGCCCACACAATCAGCCCCAGCATTTT.

The V gene is TRBV24-1, the J gene TRBJ2-1; 14 bases map to TRBD2. This CDR3 is built from 16 residues. V trimming: 3 bases; J trimming: 10 bases; junction bases outside the gene matches: 7. Germline CDR1 is KGHDR and CDR2 is SFDVKD. CDR3: CATSDGTSGSIWEQFF. In DNA, the CDR3 is TGTGCCACCAGTGATGGGACTAGCGGGAGTATTTGGGAGCAGTTCTTC.

The V gene is TRBV7-2, the J gene TRBJ2-7; no firm D call. The V end lost 2 bases, the J end lost 5 bases, and 10 bases lay between the germline ends. Germline CDR1 and CDR2: SGHTA and FQGNSA. The CDR3 is made up of 13 amino acids. CDR3: CASSLKFSNEQYF. The CDR3, as DNA: TGTGCCAGCAGCTTAAAATTTTCGAACGAGCAGTACTTC.

V is TRBV20-1 and J is TRBJ1-2; 8 nucleotides match TRBD1. The junction had 10 bases not matched to a gene; V was cut back by 4 bases and J by 6 bases. Germline V gene sequence: CDR1 DFQATT, CDR2 SNEGSKA (reference sequence). The CDR3 covers 14 residues. The DNA for the CDR3 is TGCAGTGCTACAATCAGGGGGCAGGGCCATGGCTACACCTTC. Protein sequence: CSATIRGQGHGYTF.

For this clonotype: A much larger clonotype is one base distant, so this may be a read error. This chain links TRBV5-1 with TRBJ1-1, with 7 bases fitting TRBD1. The germline CDR1 and CDR2 sequences are SGHRS and YFSETQ. The CDR3 length is 15 residues. V gave up 0 bases and J gave up 5 bases; unmatched junction bases: 7. CDR3: CASSLVDRRRTEAFF. The CDR3 DNA reads as TGCGCCAGCAGCTTGGTGGACAGGAGGCGTACTGAAGCTTTCTTT.

This clonotype is judged medium-sized. The chain employs TRBV9 and TRBJ1-1; 12 bases align to TRBD1. J gave up 4 bases and V 0 bases, and 19 bases lay outside the gene matches. Germline loops: CDR1 SGDLS, CDR2 YYNGEE. The CDR3 consists of 21 residues. The CDR3 coding sequence is TGTGCCAGCAGCGTAGGTCTCCCTCGGGACAGGGGGCGCCCAGGGAGCACTGAAGCTTTCTTT. Translating it yields CASSVGLPRDRGRPGSTEAFF. The full variable domain, with the rest looked up from reference TRBV9 and TRBJ1-1, is DSGVTQTPKHLITATGQRVTLRCSPRSGDLSVYWYQQSLDQGLQFLIQYYNGEERAKGNILERFSAQQFPDLHSELNLSSLELGDSALYFCASSVGLPRDRGRPGSTEAFFGQGTRLTVV.

The rearrangement uses TRBV24-1 and TRBJ1-5, with 7 bases that match TRBD1. V trimming: 4 bases; J trimming: 2 bases; junction bases outside the gene matches: 7. The CDR3 runs 16 residues. Germline V CDR1 and CDR2: KGHDR, SFDVKD. In DNA form, the CDR3 reads TGTGCCACCAGTGACCGATCAGGGGGTGGCAATCAGCCCCAGCATTTT. Translation gives CATSDRSGGGNQPQHF.

The genes are TRBV7-9 and TRBJ2-7; D is unresolved. The germline CDR1 and CDR2 sequences are SEHNR and FQNEAQ (reference sequence). V was clipped by 3 bases and J by 2 bases, with 5 bases between them. The length of the CDR3 is 12 residues. CDR3 nucleotides: TGTGCCAGCAGCTTGTGGACCTACGAGCAGTACTTC. This translates into CASSLWTYEQYF.

The chain is built from TRBV5-1 and TRBJ2-5; the match to TRBD1 covers 8 bases. The germline CDR1 and CDR2 sequences are SGHRS and YFSETQ. This CDR3 has 13 amino acids. The trim removed 5 bases at V and 4 bases at J, leaving 4 bases unmatched. CDR3 protein: CASRPTGGETQYF. The DNA for the CDR3 is TGCGCCAGCAGACCTACAGGGGGAGAGACCCAGTACTTC.

This clonotype occurred many times. For the CDR3, the DNA is TGTGCCAGCAGCTTGTGGGGATACACCGGGGAGCTGTTTTTT. Translating it yields CASSLWGYTGELFF. The chain is built from TRBV5-5 and TRBJ2-2, with unresolved D. The V end was cut by 1 base, the J end by 3 bases, with 7 bases between. Germline V gene sequence: CDR1 SGHKS, CDR2 YYEKEE (reference sequence). There are 14 residues in the CDR3. Combining the CDR3 with reference TRBV5-5 and TRBJ2-2 gives the whole variable domain DAGVTQSPTHLIKTRGQQVTLRCSPISGHKSVSWYQQVLGQGPQFIFQYYEKEERGRGNFPDRFSARQFPNYSSELNVNALLLGDSALYLCASSLWGYTGELFFGEGSRLTVL.